The next 17 T cell receptor beta chains were all read from a single sample in a study of blood T cell repertoires in COVID-19. Method: immunoSEQ multiplex PCR; TCRdb's copy keeps in-frame clones and lacks some. The repertoire includes 200,000 to 250,000 clones, around 81% of them detected once, and 3% to 3.5% sits in the top ten. The sequenced sample consisted of peripheral blood. The receptor set was obtained from a woman in her twenties or thirties who had recovered from COVID-19.

The V call is TRBV7-2, the J call TRBJ2-7; D unresolved. Germline CDR1 reads SGHTA; CDR2 reads FQGNSA. The CDR3 contains 11 residues. With 5 bases removed from V and 7 bases from J, the gap between germline ends came to 9 bases. The CDR3, as DNA: TGTGCCAGCAGCAGCCCACCAGAGCAGTACTTC. Protein product: CASSSPPEQYF.

This chain links TRBV2 with TRBJ1-5; 8 nucleotides agree with TRBD1. The germline CDR1 and CDR2 sequences are SNHLY and FYNNEI. Trimming cost V 2 bases and J 4 bases; bases outside gene matches: 10. The length of the CDR3 is 17 residues. The chain's CDR3 is CASSEPLYTGGNQPQHF. CDR3 nucleotides: TGTGCCAGCAGTGAACCCCTCTATACAGGGGGAAATCAGCCCCAGCATTTT.

The chain uses TRBV11-2 and TRBJ2-7; D gene unclear. With 0 bases removed from V and 3 bases from J, the gap between germline ends came to 6 bases. The CDR3 has 13 amino acids. Germline V gene data show CDR1 as SGHAT and CDR2 as FQNNGV. In DNA, the CDR3 is TGTGCCAGCAGCTTAGATATCAGCTACGAGCAGTACTTC. It yields the protein CASSLDISYEQYF. The whole variable domain, remainder taken from reference TRBV11-2 and TRBJ2-7, is EAGVAQSPRYKIIEKRQSVAFWCNPISGHATLYWYQQILGQGPKLLIQFQNNGVVDDSQLPKDRFSAERLKGVDSTLKIQPAKLEDSAVYLCASSLDISYEQYFGPGTRLTVT.

The chain joins TRBV27 to TRBJ2-1; 8 nucleotides match TRBD1. CDR1 MNHEY and CDR2 SMNVEV come from the germline V gene (reference sequence). V was clipped by 8 bases and J by 4 bases; unmatched bases: 13. The CDR3 consists of 16 residues. CDR3 amino acids: CASSEVQGGPYNEQFF. The CDR3 bases are TGTGCCAGCTCAGAGGTACAGGGGGGACCTTACAATGAGCAGTTCTTC.

This clone has just one count. The V gene is TRBV6-5, the J gene TRBJ2-1; no clear D gene. This CDR3 spans 14 amino acids. Germline CDR1 and CDR2: MNHEY and SVGAGI. V shed 0 bases and J shed 8 bases, with 11 bases lying between them. CDR3 region: CASSYSSLIYEQFF. In DNA form, the CDR3 reads TGTGCCAGCAGTTACTCGTCCCTAATATATGAGCAGTTCTTC.

The chain is built from TRBV7-3 and TRBJ2-7, with unresolved D. Trimming cost V 1 base and J 2 bases, with 9 bases left between them. CDR1 and CDR2 from the germline V gene are SGHTA and FQGTGA. The CDR3 totals 14 residues. CDR3 sequence: CASSLKKTAYEQYF. DNA of the CDR3: TGTGCCAGCAGCTTAAAAAAAACGGCCTACGAGCAGTACTTC.

The V and J genes are TRBV29-1 and TRBJ2-1; possibly TRBD1 for D (5 bases). CDR3 length: 12 residues. The germline V gene encodes CDR1 SQVTM and CDR2 ANQGSEA. V was pared by 6 bases and J by 2 bases, with 8 bases between. This CDR3 is CSVRETYNEQFF. DNA of the CDR3: TGCAGCGTCAGGGAAACCTACAATGAGCAGTTCTTC.

The V gene is TRBV7-3, the J gene TRBJ2-5; TRBD2 aligns across 8 bases. The CDR3 runs 19 residues. Trimming at V came to 5 bases and at J to 3 bases, leaving 20 bases not matched to a gene. Looked up from germline, CDR1 is SGHTA and CDR2 is FQGTGA. CDR3 sequence: CASSPGLASTTGGEETQYF. The CDR3 DNA reads TGTGCCAGCAGCCCCGGACTAGCTTCTACAACGGGTGGGGAAGAGACCCAGTACTTC.

V is TRBV29-1 and J is TRBJ2-5; 7 bases match TRBD2. J lost 2 bases, V lost 4 bases, and 7 bases had no gene match. Germline V gene sequence: CDR1 SQVTM, CDR2 ANQGSEA. This CDR3 spans 14 amino acids. The CDR3 sequence: CSVGSGGGQETQYF. Written as DNA, the CDR3 is TGCAGCGTTGGATCGGGGGGAGGACAAGAGACCCAGTACTTC.

The chain combines TRBV12-5 with TRBJ2-1, with D hard to call. V lost 3 bases to trimming and J lost 2 bases, with 5 bases between them. The CDR3 contains 13 residues. The germline V gene encodes CDR1 LGHNT and CDR2 FRNRAP. The chain's CDR3 is CASGFGPYNEQFF. DNA of the CDR3: TGTGCTAGTGGTTTTGGCCCCTACAATGAGCAGTTCTTC.

This clone was seen once. The rearrangement links TRBV18 to TRBJ2-4, with D possibly TRBD1 on 5 matching bases. Trimming shortened V by 1 base and J by 3 bases, and 7 bases separated the two germline ends. The CDR3 extends over 14 amino acids. Looked up from germline, CDR1 is KGHSH and CDR2 is LQKENI. The CDR3 nucleotides read TGTGCCAGCTCACCACAGGGGCTCAAAAACATTCAGTACTTC. It specifies CASSPQGLKNIQYF.

The V and J genes are TRBV12-3 or TRBV12-4 and TRBJ1-2; 7 bases map to TRBD1. V gave up 2 bases and J gave up 8 bases; unmatched junction bases: 2. The CDR3 length is 12 residues. CDR3: CASSLWTGGYTF. The CDR3 DNA sequence: TGTGCCAGCAGTTTATGGACAGGAGGCTACACCTTC.

The chain uses TRBV25-1 and TRBJ2-1; no firm D call. Germline lookup yields CDR1 MGHDK and CDR2 SYGVNS. The CDR3 totals 11 residues. V was cut by 4 bases and J by 5 bases, with 3 bases left in between. CDR3: CASSVNNEQFF. CDR3 DNA: TGTGCCAGCAGTGTTAACAATGAGCAGTTCTTC.

The V gene is TRBV25-1, the J gene TRBJ2-1; 12 bases line up with TRBD2. The CDR3 contains 15 residues. Germline assignment: CDR1 MGHDK and CDR2 SYGVNS. Trimming took 4 bases from V and 4 from J; bases not matched to a gene: 2. CDR3 coding DNA: TGTGCCAGCAGTGGGACTAGCGGGGATTACAATGAGCAGTTCTTC. This sequence encodes CASSGTSGDYNEQFF.

CDR3 sequence reads: CASSVVGGTDTQYF. CDR3 nucleotides: TGTGCCAGCAGCGTAGTTGGCGGAACAGATACGCAGTATTTT. V usage is TRBV9 and J usage is TRBJ2-3, with unresolved D. Germline V lookup: CDR1 SGDLS, CDR2 YYNGEE. The CDR3 runs to 14 residues. V gave up 0 bases and J gave up 3 bases, with 8 bases separating them.

CDR3: CASTKGRVHSNQPQHF. The CDR3 DNA sequence: TGTGCCAGTACTAAGGGCAGGGTTCATAGCAATCAGCCCCAGCATTTT. V is TRBV19 and J is TRBJ1-5; possible D gene TRBD1, 5 bases. Between the trimmed V and J ends, which lost 7 bases and 0 bases, there was a span of 16 bases. The CDR3 consists of 16 residues. The germline CDR1 and CDR2 sequences are LNHDA and SQIVND (reference sequence).

The chain is built from TRBV20-1 and TRBJ2-1, with D tentatively TRBD2 (5 bases). Deletions cut 4 bases from V and 8 bases from J, with 9 bases between. Germline lookup yields CDR1 DFQATT and CDR2 SNEGSKA (reference sequence). The CDR3 covers 11 residues. The CDR3 loop reads CSANARDEQFF. The CDR3 bases are TGCAGTGCTAACGCGAGGGATGAGCAGTTCTTC.